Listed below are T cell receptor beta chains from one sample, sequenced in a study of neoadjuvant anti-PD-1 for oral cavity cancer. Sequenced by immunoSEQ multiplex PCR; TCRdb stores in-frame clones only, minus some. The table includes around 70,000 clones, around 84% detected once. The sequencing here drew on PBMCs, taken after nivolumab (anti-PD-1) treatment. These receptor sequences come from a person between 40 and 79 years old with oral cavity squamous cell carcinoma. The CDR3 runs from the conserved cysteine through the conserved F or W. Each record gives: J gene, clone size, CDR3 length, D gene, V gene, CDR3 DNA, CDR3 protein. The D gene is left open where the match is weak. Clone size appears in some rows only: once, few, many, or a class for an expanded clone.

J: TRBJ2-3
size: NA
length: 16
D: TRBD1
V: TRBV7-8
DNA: TGTGCCAGCAGCTTAAGACAGGGGGCAGAGACAGATACGCAGTATTTT
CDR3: CASSLRQGAETDTQYF

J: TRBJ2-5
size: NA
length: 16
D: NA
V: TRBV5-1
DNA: TGCGCCAGCAGCTTGGGGGCTAGCCTGGGGCAAGAGACCCAGTACTTC
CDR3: CASSLGASLGQETQYF

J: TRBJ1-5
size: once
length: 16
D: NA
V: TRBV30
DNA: TGTGCCTGGAGTGCATCAGGGGAAAGGGGCAATCAGCCCCAGCATTTT
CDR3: CAWSASGERGNQPQHF

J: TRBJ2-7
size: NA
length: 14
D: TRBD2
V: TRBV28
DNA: TGTGCCAGCAGTCTACGGAATCGGGGGGGCGAGCAGTACTTC
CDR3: CASSLRNRGGEQYF

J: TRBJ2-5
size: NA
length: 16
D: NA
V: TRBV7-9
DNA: TGTGCCAGCAGCTTAGTCACAGGAAACCTTGGGAAGACCCAGTACTTC
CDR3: CASSLVTGNLGKTQYF

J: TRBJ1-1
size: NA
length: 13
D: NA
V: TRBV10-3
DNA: TGTACCATCAGTGGGGGGGCGCGGACTGAAGCTTTCTTT
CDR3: CTISGGARTEAFF

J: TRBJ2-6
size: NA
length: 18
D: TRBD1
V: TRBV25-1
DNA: TGTGCCAGCACCCCCGGGACAGCCACCTACTCTGGGGCCAACGTCCTGACTTTC
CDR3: CASTPGTATYSGANVLTF

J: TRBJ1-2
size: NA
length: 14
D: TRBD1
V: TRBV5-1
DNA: TGCGCCAGCAGCTTACAGGGGGTTGCCTATGGCTACACCTTC
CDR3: CASSLQGVAYGYTF

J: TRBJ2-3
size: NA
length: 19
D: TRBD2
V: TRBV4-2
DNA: TGTGCCAGCAGCCAGGAGGGCCTTAGCGGGAGGAAAAGCACAGATACGCAGTATTTT
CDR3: CASSQEGLSGRKSTDTQYF

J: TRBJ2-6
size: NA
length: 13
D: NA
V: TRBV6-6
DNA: TGTGCCAGCAAGCCCGGAGGGGCCAACGTCCTGACTTTC
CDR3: CASKPGGANVLTF

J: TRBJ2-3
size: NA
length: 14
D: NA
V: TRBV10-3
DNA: TGTGCCATCAGTGACCCCGGGGGACCGAATACGCAGTATTTT
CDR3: CAISDPGGPNTQYF

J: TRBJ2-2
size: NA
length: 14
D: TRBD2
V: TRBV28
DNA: TGTGCCAGCAGCCATGGGAGGGCCCCCGGGGAGCTGTTTTTT
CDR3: CASSHGRAPGELFF

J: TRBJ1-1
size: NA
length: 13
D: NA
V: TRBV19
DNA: TGTGCCAGTAGTATCGGGGGAGGAACTGAAGCTTTCTTT
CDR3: CASSIGGGTEAFF

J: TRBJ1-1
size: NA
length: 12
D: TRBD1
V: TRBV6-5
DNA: TGTGCCAGCAGTACGGGACAGGGCAAAGCTTTCTTT
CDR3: CASSTGQGKAFF

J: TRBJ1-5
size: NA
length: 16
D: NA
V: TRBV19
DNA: TGTGCCAGTACAAGGAGGGGAAGTGGCGGCAATCAGCCCCAGCATTTT
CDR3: CASTRRGSGGNQPQHF

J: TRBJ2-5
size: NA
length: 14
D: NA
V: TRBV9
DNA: TGTGCCAGCAGCGTAGAATCAGACGTGGAGACCCAGTACTTC
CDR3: CASSVESDVETQYF

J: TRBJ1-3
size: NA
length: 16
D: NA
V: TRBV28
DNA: TGTGCCAGCAGTCGAGGACGGCTAAGCTCTGGAAACACCATATATTTT
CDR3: CASSRGRLSSGNTIYF

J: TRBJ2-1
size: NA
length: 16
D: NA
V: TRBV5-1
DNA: TGCGCCAGCAGCTTGGGACAGTTGAGCTCCTACAATGAGCAGTTCTTC
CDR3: CASSLGQLSSYNEQFF

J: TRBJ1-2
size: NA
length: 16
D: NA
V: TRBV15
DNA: TGTGCCACCAGCCCCTCGCGAGCGGAGGGCAACTATGGCTACACCTTC
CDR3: CATSPSRAEGNYGYTF

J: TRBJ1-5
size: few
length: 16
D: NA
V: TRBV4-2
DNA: TGTGCCAGCAGCCAAGATAGGAGCGAAGGAGTCCAGCCCCAGCATTTT
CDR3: CASSQDRSEGVQPQHF

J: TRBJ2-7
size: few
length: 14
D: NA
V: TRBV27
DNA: TGTGCCAGCAGTGGGGGCTGGGGGAACTACGAGCAGTACTTC
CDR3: CASSGGWGNYEQYF

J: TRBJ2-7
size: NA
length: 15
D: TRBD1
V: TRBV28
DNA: TGTGCCAGCAGACCTTCGACAGGGGGGTCCGCCGAGCAGTACTTC
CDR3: CASRPSTGGSAEQYF

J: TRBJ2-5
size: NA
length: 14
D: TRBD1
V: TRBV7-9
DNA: TGTGCCAGCAGCCCTGGACAGGGGGGGGAGACCCAGTACTTC
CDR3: CASSPGQGGETQYF

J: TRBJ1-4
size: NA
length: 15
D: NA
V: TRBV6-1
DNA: TGTGCCAGCAGTGAGGGCAGCAGGATTAATGAAAAACTGTTTTTT
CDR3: CASSEGSRINEKLFF

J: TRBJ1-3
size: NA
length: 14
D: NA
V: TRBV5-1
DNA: TGCGCCAGCAGCTTGGGGGCTTCCGGAAACACCATATATTTT
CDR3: CASSLGASGNTIYF

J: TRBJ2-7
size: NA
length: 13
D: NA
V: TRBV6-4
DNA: TGTGCCAGCACCGCCGGGAGCTCCTACGAGCAGTACTTC
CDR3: CASTAGSSYEQYF

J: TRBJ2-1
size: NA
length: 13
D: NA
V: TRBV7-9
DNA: TGTGCCAGCAGCCACACGATCGGGGGAGAGCAGTTCTTC
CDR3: CASSHTIGGEQFF

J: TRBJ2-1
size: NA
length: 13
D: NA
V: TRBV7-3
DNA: TGTGCCAGCAGCTTTGACGGACCCCGAGGGCAGTTCTTC
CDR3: CASSFDGPRGQFF

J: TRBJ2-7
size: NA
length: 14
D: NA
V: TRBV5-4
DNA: TGTGCCAGCAGCTTGGGGCAGGCCACCAACGAGCAGTACTTC
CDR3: CASSLGQATNEQYF

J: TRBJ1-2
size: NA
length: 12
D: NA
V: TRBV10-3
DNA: TGTGCCATCAGTGAGACAGCGGTGGGCTACACCTTC
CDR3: CAISETAVGYTF

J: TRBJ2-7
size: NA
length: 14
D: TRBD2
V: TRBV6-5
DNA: TGTGCCAGCAGTATCGCGGGAGATCCTAACGAGCAGTACTTC
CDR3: CASSIAGDPNEQYF

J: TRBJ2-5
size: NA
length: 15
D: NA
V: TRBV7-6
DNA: TGTGCCAGCAGCCCCCGAGGGCAGGGTGGAGAGACCCAGTACTTC
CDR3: CASSPRGQGGETQYF

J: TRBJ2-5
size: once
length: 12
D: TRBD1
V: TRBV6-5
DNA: TGTGCCAGCGGGACAGGTGAGAAGACCCAGTACTTC
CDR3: CASGTGEKTQYF

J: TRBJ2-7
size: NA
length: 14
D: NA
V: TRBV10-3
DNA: TGTGCCATCAGTGGGGGCGGCTACCCTCTCGAGCAGTACTTC
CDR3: CAISGGGYPLEQYF

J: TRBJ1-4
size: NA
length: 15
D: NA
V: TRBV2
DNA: TGTGCCAGCAGTGAAGCAGGGCTAACTAATGAAAAACTGTTTTTT
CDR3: CASSEAGLTNEKLFF

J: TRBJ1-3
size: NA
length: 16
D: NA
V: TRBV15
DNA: TGTGCCACCAGCAGAGACGGAACCAACTCTGGAAACACCATATATTTT
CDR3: CATSRDGTNSGNTIYF

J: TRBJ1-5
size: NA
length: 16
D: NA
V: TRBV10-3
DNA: TGTGCCATCAGTGAGTCGTGGTCGGCCACTGGTCAGCCCCAGCATTTT
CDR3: CAISESWSATGQPQHF

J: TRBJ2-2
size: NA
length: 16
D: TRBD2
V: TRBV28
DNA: TGTGCCAGCGGCCGTAGCGGGATCGTGAACACCGGGGAGCTGTTTTTT
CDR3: CASGRSGIVNTGELFF

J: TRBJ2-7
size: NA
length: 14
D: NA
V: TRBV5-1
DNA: TGCGCCAGCAGCTTTGGGACTGGAATCTACGAGCAGTACTTC
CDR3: CASSFGTGIYEQYF